A single sample gave rise to the 15 T cell receptor beta chains below, sequenced in a study of blood T cell repertoires in COVID-19. The repertoire was sequenced with immunoSEQ multiplex PCR; TCRdb's copy has only in-frame clones and lacks some. The sample lists some 190,000 clones; around 79% were seen once. The sample comprised peripheral blood. The receptors here all came from a woman between 45 and 60 years old with acute or convalescent COVID-19.

The chain uses TRBV5-1 and TRBJ2-3; 8 bases agree with TRBD2. J gave up 6 bases and V 4 bases, and 13 bases lay outside the gene matches. Germline V lookup: CDR1 SGHRS, CDR2 YFSETQ. This CDR3 is 16 amino acids long. The CDR3 DNA reads TGCGCCAGCAGCCCTACCGGGACTAGTGAGGGGGATACGCAGTATTTT. Residues: CASSPTGTSEGDTQYF.

This clone showed up just once. The CDR3 here is CASSHLGGAGQAYEQYF. Here the CDR3 DNA reads TGTGCCAGCAGCCACCTTGGGGGCGCGGGACAGGCCTACGAGCAGTACTTC. This chain joins TRBV14 and TRBJ2-7; 8 bases fit TRBD1. With 3 bases clipped from V and 2 bases from J, the junction kept 12 bases outside the gene matches. Germline-derived CDR1 and CDR2 are SGHDN and FVKESK. The CDR3 loop spans 17 amino acids.

The J gene is TRBJ2-7, the V gene TRBV7-8, with TRBD1 matching over 8 bases. This CDR3 has 15 amino acids. The germline V gene encodes CDR1 SGHVS and CDR2 FQNEAQ. The J segment lost 0 bases and the V segment lost 7 bases, leaving 8 bases of the junction unmatched. CDR3 nucleotides: TGTGCCAGCACGCCCGACGGACAGGGCTCCTACGAGCAGTACTTC. It translates to CASTPDGQGSYEQYF.

This chain links TRBV5-1 with TRBJ2-7; 9 nucleotides line up with TRBD1. With 3 bases clipped from V and 6 bases from J, the junction kept 4 bases outside the gene matches. This CDR3 spans 13 amino acids. The germline V gene encodes CDR1 SGHRS and CDR2 YFSETQ. The CDR3 nucleotides are TGCGCCAGCAGCTGGGGGACAGGGCTCGAGCAGTACTTC. It yields the protein CASSWGTGLEQYF.

This clone was detected only a few times. This chain links TRBV28 with TRBJ2-1; TRBD2 aligns across 9 bases. Germline loops: CDR1 MDHEN, CDR2 SYDVKM. The V and J ends lost 2 bases and 8 bases, in that order; junction bases with no gene match: 7. The length of the CDR3 is 15 residues. The CDR3 spells CASSLVSGSSDEQFF. The CDR3 DNA reads TGTGCCAGCAGTTTAGTTAGCGGGAGTAGCGATGAGCAGTTCTTC.

The gene calls are TRBV7-9 and TRBJ2-1; D is perhaps TRBD2 (5 bases). Germline V gene data show CDR1 as SEHNR and CDR2 as FQNEAQ (reference sequence). Trimming pared 4 bases from V and 10 bases from J, leaving 14 bases between. The CDR3 has 13 residues. The DNA for the CDR3 is TGTGCCAGCAGCTCCTTAACCCGAGGGGAGCAGTTCTTC. This sequence encodes CASSSLTRGEQFF.

The chain recombines TRBV5-6 with TRBJ1-5; TRBD1 aligns across 7 bases. The CDR3 extends over 15 amino acids. CDR1 is SGHDT, CDR2 YYEEEE, per germline. Trimming removed 4 bases from V and 2 bases from J; junction bases left unmatched: 6. DNA for the CDR3: TGTGCCAGCAGCCTGGGACAGCCTGGCAATCAGCCCCAGCATTTT. It yields the protein CASSLGQPGNQPQHF.

The chain employs TRBV6-2 or TRBV6-3 and TRBJ2-1, with 8 bases lining up with TRBD2. The V and J ends lost 2 bases and 0 bases, in that order; junction bases with no gene match: 3. The CDR3 is 16 amino acids. CDR1 and CDR2 (germline): MNHEY, SVGEGT. For the CDR3, the DNA is TGTGCCAGCAGTTACATAGCGGGACTCTCCTACAATGAGCAGTTCTTC. Protein: CASSYIAGLSYNEQFF.

The chain recombines TRBV30 with TRBJ2-2, with D possibly matching TRBD2 (6 bases). Germline values: CDR1 GTSNPN, CDR2 SVGIG (reference sequence). Deletions cut 5 bases from V and 5 bases from J, with 6 bases between. This CDR3 has 11 amino acids. CDR3 nucleotides: TGTGCCTGGGGGGGGACCGGGGAGCTGTTTTTT. Translation gives CAWGGTGELFF.

Here the CDR3 DNA reads TGTGCCAGCAGCTTAGCTAGGGGGGGTGAGCAGTTCTTC. Translated: CASSLARGGEQFF. The V and J genes are TRBV7-2 and TRBJ2-1; D is possibly TRBD2 (7 bases). The germline V gene encodes CDR1 SGHTA and CDR2 FQGNSA. V gave up 0 bases and J gave up 9 bases, with 9 bases separating them. CDR3 length: 13 amino acids.

The chain joins TRBV3-1 (or the pseudogene TRBV3-2) to TRBJ1-3; no clear D. This CDR3 has 17 amino acids. Trimming pared 1 base from V and 0 bases from J, leaving 13 bases between. Per the germline V gene, CDR1 is LGHDT and CDR2 is YNNKEL (reference sequence). This chain's CDR3 is CASSQVSGKDSGNTIYF. DNA for the CDR3: TGTGCCAGCAGCCAAGTGTCAGGAAAAGACTCTGGAAACACCATATATTTT.

V is TRBV7-6 and J is TRBJ2-5, with 9 bases aligning to TRBD1. Trimming took 5 bases from V and 2 from J; bases not matched to a gene: 6. In germline, CDR1 is SGHVS, CDR2 FNYEAQ. The CDR3 is made up of 15 amino acids. The CDR3 DNA is TGTGCCAGCAGCGCCAGGACAGGGGATCAAGAGACCCAGTACTTC. It translates to CASSARTGDQETQYF. The full variable domain, its missing parts supplied by reference TRBV7-6 and TRBJ2-5, is GAGVSQSPRYKVTKRGQDVALRCDPISGHVSLYWYRQALGQGPEFLTYFNYEAQQDKSGLPNDRFSAERPEGSISTLTIQRTEQRDSAMYRCASSARTGDQETQYFGPGTRLLVL.

The chain combines TRBV6-5 with TRBJ1-4; D is undetermined. CDR1 is MNHEY, CDR2 SVGAGI, per germline. This CDR3 contains 11 residues. Trimming pared 8 bases from V and 7 bases from J, leaving 8 bases between. DNA for the CDR3: TGTGCCAGCGCAGGAAGTGAAAAACTGTTTTTT. Protein sequence: CASAGSEKLFF.

This chain links TRBV5-4 with TRBJ1-1; tentative D call: TRBD1 (5 bases). Per the germline V gene, CDR1 is SGHNT and CDR2 is YYREEE (reference sequence). The V end was cut by 4 bases, the J end by 0 bases, with 10 bases between. The CDR3 loop spans 14 amino acids. CDR3 residues: CASSVGLLNTEAFF. The CDR3 bases are TGTGCCAGCAGCGTGGGACTTTTGAACACTGAAGCTTTCTTT.

This clone was counted ten times or more. The chain uses TRBV9 and TRBJ2-3; 10 nucleotides match TRBD2. Germline V CDR1 and CDR2: SGDLS, YYNGEE. The junction had 9 bases not matched to a gene; V was cut back by 0 bases and J by 2 bases. The CDR3 consists of 18 residues. The CDR3 sequence is CASSVGIAGGLTTDTQYF. The CDR3 nucleotides are TGTGCCAGCAGCGTAGGAATAGCGGGAGGCTTAACCACAGATACGCAGTATTTT.